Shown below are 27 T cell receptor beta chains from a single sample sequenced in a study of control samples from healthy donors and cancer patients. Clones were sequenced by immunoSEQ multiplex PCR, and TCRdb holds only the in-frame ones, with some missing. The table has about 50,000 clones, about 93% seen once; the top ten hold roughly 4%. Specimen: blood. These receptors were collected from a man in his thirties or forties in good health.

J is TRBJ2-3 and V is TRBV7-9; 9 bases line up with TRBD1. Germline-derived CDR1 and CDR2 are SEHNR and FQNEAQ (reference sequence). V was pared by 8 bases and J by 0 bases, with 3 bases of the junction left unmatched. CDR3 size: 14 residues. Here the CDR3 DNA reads TGTGCCAGCGGACAGGGGAGCAGCACAGATACGCAGTATTTT. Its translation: CASGQGSSTDTQYF. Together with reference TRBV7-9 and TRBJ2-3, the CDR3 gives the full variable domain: DTGVSQNPRHKITKRGQNVTFRCDPISEHNRLYWYRQTLGQGPEFLTYFQNEAQLEKSRLLSDRFSAERPKGSFSTLEIQRTEQGDSAMYLCASGQGSSTDTQYFGPGTRLTVL.

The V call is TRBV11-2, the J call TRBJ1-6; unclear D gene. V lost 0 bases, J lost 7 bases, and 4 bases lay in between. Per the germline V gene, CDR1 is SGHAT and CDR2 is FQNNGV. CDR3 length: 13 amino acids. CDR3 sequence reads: CASSLDINSPLHF. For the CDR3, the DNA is TGTGCCAGCAGCTTAGATATCAATTCACCCCTCCACTTT.

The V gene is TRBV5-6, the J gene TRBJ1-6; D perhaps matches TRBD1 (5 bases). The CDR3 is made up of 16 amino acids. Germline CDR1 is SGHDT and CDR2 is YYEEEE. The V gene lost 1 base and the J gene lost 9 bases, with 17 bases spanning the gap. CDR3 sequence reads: CASSLLPGRNSSPLHF. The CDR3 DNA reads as TGTGCCAGCAGCTTGTTACCGGGGCGTAATAGTTCACCCCTCCACTTT.

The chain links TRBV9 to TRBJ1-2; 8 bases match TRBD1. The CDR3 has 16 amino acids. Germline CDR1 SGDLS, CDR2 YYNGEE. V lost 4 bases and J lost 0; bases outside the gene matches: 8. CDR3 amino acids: CASSPPGQVANYGYTF. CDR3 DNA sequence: TGTGCCAGCAGCCCACCGGGACAGGTTGCTAACTATGGCTACACCTTC.

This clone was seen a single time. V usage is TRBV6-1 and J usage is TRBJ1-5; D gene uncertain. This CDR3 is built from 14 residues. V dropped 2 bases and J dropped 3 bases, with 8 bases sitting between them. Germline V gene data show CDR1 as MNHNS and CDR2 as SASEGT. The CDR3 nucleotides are TGTGCCAGCAGTGAAAGAGGGTACAATCAGCCCCAGCATTTT. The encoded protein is CASSERGYNQPQHF.

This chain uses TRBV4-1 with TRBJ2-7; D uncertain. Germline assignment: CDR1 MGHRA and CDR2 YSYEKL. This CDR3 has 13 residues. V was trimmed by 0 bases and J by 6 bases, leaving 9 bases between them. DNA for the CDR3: TGCGCCAGCAGCCAAGATAAGGCAGCCGAGCAGTACTTC. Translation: CASSQDKAAEQYF.

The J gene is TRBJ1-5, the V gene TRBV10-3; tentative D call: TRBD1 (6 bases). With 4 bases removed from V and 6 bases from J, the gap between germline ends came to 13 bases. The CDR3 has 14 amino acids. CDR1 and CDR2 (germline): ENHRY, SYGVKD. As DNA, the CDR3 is TGTGCCATCAGTGGAGGGGGAAGAGGTCAGCCCCAGCATTTT. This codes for CAISGGGRGQPQHF.

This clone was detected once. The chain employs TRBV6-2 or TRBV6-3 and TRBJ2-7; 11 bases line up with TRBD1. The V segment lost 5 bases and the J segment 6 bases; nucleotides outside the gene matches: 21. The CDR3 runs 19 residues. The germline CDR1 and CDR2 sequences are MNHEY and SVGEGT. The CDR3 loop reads CASSQTGTGGVSKYGEQYF. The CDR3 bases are TGTGCCAGCAGTCAGACTGGGACAGGGGGTGTTTCGAAATACGGCGAGCAGTACTTC.

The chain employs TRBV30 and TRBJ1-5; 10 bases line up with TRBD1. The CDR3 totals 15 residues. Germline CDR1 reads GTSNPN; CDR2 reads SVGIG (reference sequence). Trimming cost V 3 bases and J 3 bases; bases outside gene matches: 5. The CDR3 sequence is CAWSPGTGVNQPQHF. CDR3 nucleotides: TGTGCCTGGAGCCCCGGGACAGGGGTCAATCAGCCCCAGCATTTT.

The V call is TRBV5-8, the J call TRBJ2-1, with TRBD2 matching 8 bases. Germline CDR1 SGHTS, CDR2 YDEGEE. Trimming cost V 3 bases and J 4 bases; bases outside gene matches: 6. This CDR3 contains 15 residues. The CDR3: CASSWSGGGYNEQFF. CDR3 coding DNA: TGTGCCAGCAGCTGGTCGGGCGGGGGGTACAATGAGCAGTTCTTC.

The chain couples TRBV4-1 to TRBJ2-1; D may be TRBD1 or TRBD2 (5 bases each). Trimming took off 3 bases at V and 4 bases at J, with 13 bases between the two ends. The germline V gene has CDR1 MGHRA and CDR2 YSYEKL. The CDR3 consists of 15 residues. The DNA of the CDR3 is TGCGCCAGCAGCCAGGTGCGAGAGGGGTACAATGAGCAGTTCTTC. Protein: CASSQVREGYNEQFF.

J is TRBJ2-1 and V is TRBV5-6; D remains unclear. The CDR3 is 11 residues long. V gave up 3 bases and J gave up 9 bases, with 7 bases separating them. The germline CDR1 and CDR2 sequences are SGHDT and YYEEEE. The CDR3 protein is CASSWTREQFF. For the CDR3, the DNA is TGTGCCAGCAGCTGGACCCGTGAGCAGTTCTTC.

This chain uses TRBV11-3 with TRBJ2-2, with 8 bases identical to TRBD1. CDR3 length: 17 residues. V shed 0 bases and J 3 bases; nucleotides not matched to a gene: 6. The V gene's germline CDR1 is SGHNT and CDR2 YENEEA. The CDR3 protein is CASSLDLLTGDTGELFF. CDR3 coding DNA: TGTGCCAGCAGCTTAGACCTATTGACAGGGGACACCGGGGAGCTGTTTTTT.

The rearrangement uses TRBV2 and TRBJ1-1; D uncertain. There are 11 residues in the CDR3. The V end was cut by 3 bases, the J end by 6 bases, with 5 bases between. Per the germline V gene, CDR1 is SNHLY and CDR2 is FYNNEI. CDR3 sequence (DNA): TGTGCCAGCAGTGAGTGGCCTGAAGCTTTCTTT. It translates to CASSEWPEAFF. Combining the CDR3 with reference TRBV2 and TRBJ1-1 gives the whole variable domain EPEVTQTPSHQVTQMGQEVILRCVPISNHLYFYWYRQILGQKVEFLVSFYNNEISEKSEIFDDQFSVERPDGSNFTLKIRSTKLEDSAMYFCASSEWPEAFFGQGTRLTVV.

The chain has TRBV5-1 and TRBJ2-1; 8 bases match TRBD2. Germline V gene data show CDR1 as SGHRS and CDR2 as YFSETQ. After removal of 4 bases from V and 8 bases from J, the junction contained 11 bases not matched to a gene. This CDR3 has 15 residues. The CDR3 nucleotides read TGCGCCAGCAGCCCGCCCGGGGGGGGAGGAGATGAGCAGTTCTTC. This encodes CASSPPGGGGDEQFF.

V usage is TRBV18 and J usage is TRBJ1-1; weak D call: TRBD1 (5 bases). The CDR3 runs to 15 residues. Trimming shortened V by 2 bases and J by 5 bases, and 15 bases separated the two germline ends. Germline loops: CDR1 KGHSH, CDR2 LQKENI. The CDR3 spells CASSPTREVGTEAFF. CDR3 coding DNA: TGTGCCAGCTCACCAACCAGGGAGGTTGGGACTGAAGCTTTCTTT.

The DNA for the CDR3 is TGTGCCAGCAGTTACTCCCAACGGGGGAATCAGCCCCAGCATTTT. This gives the protein CASSYSQRGNQPQHF. The J gene is TRBJ1-5, the V gene TRBV6-5; D perhaps matches TRBD1 (5 bases). The CDR3 runs 15 residues. Trimming cost V 0 bases and J 4 bases, with 10 bases left between them. Germline V lookup: CDR1 MNHEY, CDR2 SVGAGI.

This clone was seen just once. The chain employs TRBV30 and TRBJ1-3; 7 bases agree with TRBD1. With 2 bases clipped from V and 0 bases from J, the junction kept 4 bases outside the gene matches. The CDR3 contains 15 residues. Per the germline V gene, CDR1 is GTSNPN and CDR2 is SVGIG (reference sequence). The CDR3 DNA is TGTGCCTGGAGTAACGACAGGGTCTCTGGAAACACCATATATTTT. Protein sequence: CAWSNDRVSGNTIYF.

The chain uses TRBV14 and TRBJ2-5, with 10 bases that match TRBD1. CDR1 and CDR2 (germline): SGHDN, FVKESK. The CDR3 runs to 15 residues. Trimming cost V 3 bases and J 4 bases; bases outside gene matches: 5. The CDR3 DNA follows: TGTGCCAGCAGCCAGGGACAGGGGTTCAGAGAGACCCAGTACTTC. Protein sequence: CASSQGQGFRETQYF.

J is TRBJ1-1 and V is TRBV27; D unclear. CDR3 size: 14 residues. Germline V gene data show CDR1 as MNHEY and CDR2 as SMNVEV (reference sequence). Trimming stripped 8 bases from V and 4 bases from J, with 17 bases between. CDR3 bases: TGTGCCAGCCAAAAATCACTGGGAATCACTGAAGCTTTCTTT. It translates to CASQKSLGITEAFF.

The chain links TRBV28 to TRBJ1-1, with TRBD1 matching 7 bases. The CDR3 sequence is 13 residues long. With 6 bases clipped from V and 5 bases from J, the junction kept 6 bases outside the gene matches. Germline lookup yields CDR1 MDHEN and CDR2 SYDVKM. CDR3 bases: TGTGCCAGCAGCTGGGGACAGCCGACTGAAGCTTTCTTT. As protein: CASSWGQPTEAFF.

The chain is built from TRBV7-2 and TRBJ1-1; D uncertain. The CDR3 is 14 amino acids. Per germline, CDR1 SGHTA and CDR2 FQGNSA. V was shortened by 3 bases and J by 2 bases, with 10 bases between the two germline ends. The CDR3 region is CASSFKQRNTEAFF. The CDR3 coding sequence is TGTGCCAGCAGCTTCAAACAGAGAAACACTGAAGCTTTCTTT.

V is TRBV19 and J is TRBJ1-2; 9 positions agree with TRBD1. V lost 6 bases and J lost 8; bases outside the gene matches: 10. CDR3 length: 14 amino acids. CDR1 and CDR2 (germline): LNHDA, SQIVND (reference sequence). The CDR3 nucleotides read TGTGCCAGTAGCAGGGACAGGGCGGTTCGGGGCTACACCTTC. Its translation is CASSRDRAVRGYTF.

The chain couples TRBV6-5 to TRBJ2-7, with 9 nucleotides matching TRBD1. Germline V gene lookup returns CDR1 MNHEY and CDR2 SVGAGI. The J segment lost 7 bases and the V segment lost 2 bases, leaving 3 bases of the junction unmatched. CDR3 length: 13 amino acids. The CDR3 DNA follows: TGTGCCAGCAGTTACGCGGGACAGGGAGAGCAGTACTTC. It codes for CASSYAGQGEQYF.

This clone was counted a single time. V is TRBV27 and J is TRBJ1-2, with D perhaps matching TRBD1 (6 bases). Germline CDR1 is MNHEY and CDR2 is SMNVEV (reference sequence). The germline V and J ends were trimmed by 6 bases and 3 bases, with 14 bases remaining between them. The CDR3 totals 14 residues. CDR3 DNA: TGTGCCAGCAGCCCGGGAGGGGGTGACTATGGCTACACCTTC. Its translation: CASSPGGGDYGYTF.

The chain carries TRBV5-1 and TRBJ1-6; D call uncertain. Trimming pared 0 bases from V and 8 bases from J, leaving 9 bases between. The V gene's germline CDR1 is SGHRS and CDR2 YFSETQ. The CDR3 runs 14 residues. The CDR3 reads CASSLGEADSPLHF. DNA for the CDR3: TGCGCCAGCAGCTTGGGTGAGGCGGATTCACCCCTCCACTTT.

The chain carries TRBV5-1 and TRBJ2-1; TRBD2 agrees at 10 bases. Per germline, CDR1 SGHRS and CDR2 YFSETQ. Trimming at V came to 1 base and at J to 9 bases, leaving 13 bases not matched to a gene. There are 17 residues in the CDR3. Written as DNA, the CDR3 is TGCGCCAGCAGCTTGATGGCTAGCGGGAGCGGGTATCTTGAGCAGTTCTTC. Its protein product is CASSLMASGSGYLEQFF.